This T cell receptor beta chain was identified during a study of PD-L1 blockade in urothelial cancer (TCRdb year 2017). Looking at the study overall: All patients started therapy around 2014 and received atezolizumab 1,200 mg intravenously every 3 weeks. Twenty-five of 29 patients were males with bladder-origin urothelial cancer, and about 65% of the roughly 30 reported a prior smoking history. Patients had an ECOG performance status of 0 or 1 and had received between 0 and 3 prior chemotherapy regimens. Blood samples were analyzed at two time points: 3 weeks after treatment start (second dose) and 6 weeks after treatment start. Blood samples gave a median of 141,255 T cells and approximately 80,000 unique TCRs, with a median clonality of approximately 0.08. Somatic, immune and clinical correlates of response to PD-L1 blockade with atezolizumab in urothelial cancer were the focus of an exploratory multi-omic analysis. Pretreatment tumor samples, along with matched peripheral blood serially collected before and after atezolizumab treatment, were subjected to TCR sequencing. Progression-free survival longer than 6 months counted as durable clinical benefit, and TCR features were additionally tested against both progression-free and overall survival. In the same patients, whole exome sequencing and RNA sequencing of pretreatment tumors were performed in addition to TCR sequencing. Durable clinical benefit was achieved by nine patients but not by the remaining 20. Pretreatment blood TCR-seq was available for twenty-nine patients, at least one posttreatment blood collection was obtained for 25 or so patients, and tumor TCR-seq was available for 25 or so patients. Study-wide findings and limitations: At 3 weeks after the start of treatment, tumor-associated TCR clones in peripheral blood had expanded more in patients with durable benefit (n of about 21, p = 0.022). A pretreatment peripheral blood TCR clonality below the median was linked to improved progression-free and overall survival. Because the sample size was small (n of about 30) and many of the analyses were exploratory, the results are meant to be hypothesis-generating.

V gives up 4 bases and J gives up 1 base, and the segment between their germline ends measures 13 bases. The germline V gene (reference sequence) supplies CDR1 LNHDA and CDR2 SQIVND. The CDR3, from cysteine to phenylalanine, totals 15 residues. Only the CDR3 part of the read is kept: 45 bases, read in frame from the first base. Synthetic TCR analog templates were spiked into each PCR so that absolute template abundance could be estimated from read counts. TCRbeta CDR3 regions were amplified from genomic DNA with bias-controlled V and J gene primers using the immunoSEQ assay. Rearranged TCRbeta segments were sequenced at approximately 20X coverage. The authors' analysis ran thus. Clustering was used to correct sequencing errors, and CDR3s were annotated against IMGT so that V, D and J genes could be assigned. Only productive TCRbeta rearrangements were used in downstream analyses, excluding out-of-frame or stop-codon sequences. Clonality was calculated as one minus the Shannon entropy normalized by the log of the number of unique productive sequences. Fisher's exact test with Benjamini-Hochberg correction, at a threshold of adjusted p below 0.01, was used to find clones that differed between time points or between blood and tumor. The clones in this table, taken by TCRdb from immuneACCESS, are in-frame only. Not every clone is retained; where verified, under half of the shortfall comes from an unresolved V gene, and the cause of the rest is unknown. V, J and clone size are taken as reported in that table, and D and trimming were inferred from the DNA itself. This sample gives about 120,000 clones in total; around 88% of them show up just once. 1.5% to 2% of the sample rests with the top ten.

This clone showed up just a few times. Its antigen specificity is not known. No base quality values were provided; no much bigger clone lies one nucleotide off. The meaning of the sample's time point label: peripheral blood 6 weeks after treatment start. The cohort comprised fewer than 35 patients with locally advanced or metastatic urothelial carcinoma treated at Memorial Sloan Kettering on a trial protocol. Peripheral blood mononuclear cells were collected pretreatment and during treatment, at between 1 and 8 total time points per patient. The Qiagen DNeasy Blood extraction kit was used to purify genomic DNA from total PBMCs and tumor samples. PBMCs were collected pretreatment and during treatment, and were isolated and stored as previously described.

This TCR derives from a man aged 60 to 69 with urothelial cancer. The sequences come from PBMCs, collected around atezolizumab (anti-PD-L1) treatment. The V and J segments used are TRBV19 and TRBJ1-1; the D gene cannot be named for sure. The bases read TGTGCCAGTAGTACCTCCCACGGGGAGAACACTGAAGCTTTCTTT. Its amino acids are CASSTSHGENTEAFF. Here the CDR3 is joined to the reference TRBV19 and TRBJ1-1 genes, and the full variable domain is: DGGITQSPKYLFRKEGQNVTLSCEQNLNHDAMYWYRQDPGQGLRLIYYSQIVNDFQKGDIAEGYSVSREKKESFPLTVTSAQKNPTAFYLCASSTSHGENTEAFFGQGTRLTVV.